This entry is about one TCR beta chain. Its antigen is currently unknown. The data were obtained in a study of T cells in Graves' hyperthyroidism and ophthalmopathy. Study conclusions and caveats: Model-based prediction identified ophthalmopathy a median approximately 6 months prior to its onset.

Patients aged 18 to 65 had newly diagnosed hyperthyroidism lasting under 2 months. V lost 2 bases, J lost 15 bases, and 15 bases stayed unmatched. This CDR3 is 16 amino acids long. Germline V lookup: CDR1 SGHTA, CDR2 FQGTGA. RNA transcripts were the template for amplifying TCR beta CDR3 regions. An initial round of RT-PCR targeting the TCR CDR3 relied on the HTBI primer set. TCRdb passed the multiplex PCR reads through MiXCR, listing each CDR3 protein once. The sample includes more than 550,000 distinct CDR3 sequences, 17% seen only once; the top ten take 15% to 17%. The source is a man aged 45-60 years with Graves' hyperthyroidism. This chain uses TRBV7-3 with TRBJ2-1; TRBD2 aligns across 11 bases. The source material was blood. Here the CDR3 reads CASSLDPLRLAGNLFF. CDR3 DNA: TGTGCCAGCAGCTTAGATCCCCTTCGACTAGCGGGAAATCTGTTCTTC.